The 28 T cell receptor beta chains below all came from one sample that was sequenced in a study of T cell responses to AZD1222 COVID-19 vaccine. Only in-frame clones appear in the TCRdb table, and some are missing; sequencing was by immunoSEQ multiplex PCR. The sample contains under 85,000 clones, just over 90% of which appear only once. The sequenced sample was peripheral blood, obtained 28 days after the second AZD1222 dose. The receptors originated from an adult who received the AZD1222 COVID-19 vaccine.

V usage is TRBV27 and J usage is TRBJ1-6, with TRBD1 matching 9 bases. Germline assignment: CDR1 MNHEY and CDR2 SMNVEV (reference sequence). The CDR3 contains 16 residues. Trimming at V came to 4 bases and at J to 8 bases, leaving 9 bases not matched to a gene. As DNA, the CDR3 is TGTGCCAGCAGTTCCTACAGGGGGCCGGAGGATTCACCCCTCCACTTT. It codes for CASSSYRGPEDSPLHF.

The rearrangement uses TRBV19 and TRBJ2-3; TRBD2 might be the D (6 bases). Trimming stripped 5 bases from V and 3 bases from J, with 9 bases between. The CDR3 length is 13 residues. CDR1 and CDR2 from the germline V gene are LNHDA and SQIVND (reference sequence). The chain's CDR3 is CASSSRGTDTQYF. CDR3 bases: TGTGCCAGTAGTTCACGGGGGACAGATACGCAGTATTTT.

Here the CDR3 DNA reads TGTGCCAGCAGACGACAAGGGGGAGGCTCCCCTTACGAGCAGTACTTC. Translating it yields CASRRQGGGSPYEQYF. The chain links TRBV5-5 to TRBJ2-7; D may correspond to TRBD1 or TRBD2 (6 bases each). CDR1 is SGHKS, CDR2 YYEKEE, per germline (reference sequence). CDR3 length: 16 residues. Trimming cost V 5 bases and J 4 bases, with 22 bases left between them.

This clone showed up just once. The chain recombines TRBV28 with TRBJ2-1; D not resolved. The germline V gene has CDR1 MDHEN and CDR2 SYDVKM. The CDR3 loop spans 10 amino acids. V was cut by 8 bases and J by 5 bases, with 4 bases left in between. The CDR3 protein is CASADNEQFF. The CDR3 nucleotides are TGTGCCAGCGCAGACAATGAGCAGTTCTTC.

This chain links TRBV10-3 with TRBJ2-7; 7 nucleotides line up with TRBD2. Trimming took 9 bases from V and 5 from J; bases not matched to a gene: 7. This CDR3 is 12 amino acids long. Germline V CDR1 and CDR2: ENHRY, SYGVKD. DNA of the CDR3: TGTGCCATGAGAGGGGAGGGGAACGAGCAGTACTTC. Amino acid sequence: CAMRGEGNEQYF.

The chain is built from TRBV18 and TRBJ2-2, with unresolved D. CDR1 and CDR2 from the germline V gene are KGHSH and LQKENI. V lost 4 bases and J 0 bases, leaving 6 bases between the germline ends. The CDR3 loop spans 14 amino acids. This CDR3 is CASSQSANTGELFF. The CDR3 nucleotides are TGTGCCAGCTCACAGTCAGCGAACACCGGGGAGCTGTTTTTT. Using reference TRBV18 and TRBJ2-2 for the parts outside the CDR3, the full variable domain is NAGVMQNPRHLVRRRGQEARLRCSPMKGHSHVYWYRQLPEEGLKFMVYLQKENIIDESGMPKERFSAEFPKEGPSILRIQQVVRGDSAAYFCASSQSANTGELFFGEGSRLTVL.

This sequence joins TRBV5-1 and TRBJ2-7, with D unresolved. Trimming stripped 4 bases from V and 2 bases from J, with 13 bases between. Germline V gene lookup returns CDR1 SGHRS and CDR2 YFSETQ. This CDR3 has 14 residues. Here the CDR3 DNA reads TGCGCCAGCAGCATCGGACCGACGACCTACGAGCAGTACTTC. As protein: CASSIGPTTYEQYF.

This clone is a singleton in its sample. The chain employs TRBV6-4 and TRBJ2-1; 11 bases align to TRBD2. This CDR3 has 13 amino acids. The germline V gene has CDR1 MRHNA and CDR2 SNTAGT. Losses at the gene ends were 6 bases for V and 16 bases for J; bases not matched to a gene: 11. CDR3 in DNA: TGTGCCAGCAGGCCCGGGACTAGCGGAAAAGCTTTCTTC. It encodes CASRPGTSGKAFF.

The rearrangement uses TRBV7-6 and TRBJ2-5, with no clear D. The CDR3 is 15 residues long. Germline CDR1 SGHVS, CDR2 FNYEAQ. V was shortened by 6 bases and J by 0 bases, with 14 bases between the two germline ends. The CDR3 protein is CASRLSLGHQETQYF. The CDR3 DNA sequence: TGTGCCAGCAGATTGAGTCTTGGTCACCAAGAGACCCAGTACTTC.

The chain uses TRBV7-2 and TRBJ2-7; TRBD2 matches 9 bases. J was trimmed by 6 bases and V by 5 bases; bases with no gene match: 11. The germline V gene has CDR1 SGHTA and CDR2 FQGNSA. The CDR3 covers 15 residues. The CDR3 DNA reads TGTGCCAGCAGCCGGGGCAATAGCGGGAGTAGCGAGCAGTACTTC. Its protein is CASSRGNSGSSEQYF.

The V gene is TRBV5-4, the J gene TRBJ1-3; 12 nucleotides align to TRBD1. Trimming at V came to 5 bases and at J to 3 bases, leaving 12 bases not matched to a gene. The germline V gene has CDR1 SGHNT and CDR2 YYREEE (reference sequence). The CDR3 is made up of 18 amino acids. CDR3 nucleotide sequence: TGTGCCAGCAGTTCACCCGGGACAGGGGGCCTGGGTGGAAACACCATATATTTT. It encodes CASSSPGTGGLGGNTIYF.

V gene TRBV11-2 combines with J gene TRBJ2-3; D uncertain. The germline V gene has CDR1 SGHAT and CDR2 FQNNGV. This CDR3 is 10 amino acids long. Trimming shortened V by 8 bases and J by 1 base, and 1 base separated the two germline ends. CDR3 loop: CASRTDTQYF. In DNA form, the CDR3 reads TGTGCCAGCCGCACAGATACGCAGTATTTT.

This chain links TRBV11-3 with TRBJ2-7; 7 bases agree with TRBD2. The germline gives CDR1 SGHNT, CDR2 YENEEA. After removal of 5 bases from V and 1 base from J, the junction contained 11 bases not matched to a gene. The CDR3 consists of 16 residues. The CDR3 DNA sequence: TGTGCCAGCAGCCCGGCCGGGACTACCTATTCCTACGAGCAGTACTTC. Protein sequence: CASSPAGTTYSYEQYF.

The rearrangement links TRBV6-5 to TRBJ2-7, with 10 bases aligning to TRBD1. Losses at the gene ends were 7 bases for V and 4 bases for J; bases not matched to a gene: 7. This CDR3 has 14 residues. Germline loops: CDR1 MNHEY, CDR2 SVGAGI. CDR3 region: CASTGGQGKYEQYF. CDR3 coding DNA: TGTGCCAGCACAGGGGGACAGGGGAAGTACGAGCAGTACTTC.

This clone was observed a handful of times. The chain couples TRBV5-4 to TRBJ2-7; TRBD1 is a possible D gene (5 bases). Germline V lookup: CDR1 SGHNT, CDR2 YYREEE (reference sequence). V lost 5 bases and J 4 bases, leaving 19 bases between the germline ends. The CDR3 is 15 amino acids. This CDR3 is CASSAGFRAEYEQYF. The DNA for the CDR3 is TGTGCCAGCAGTGCAGGGTTTAGGGCGGAGTACGAGCAGTACTTC.

This clone has a handful of counts. V and J are TRBV9 and TRBJ1-2; no firm D call. The germline V gene has CDR1 SGDLS and CDR2 YYNGEE. Between the trimmed V and J ends, which lost 2 bases and 6 bases, there was a span of 5 bases. The CDR3 sequence is 11 residues long. This CDR3 is CASSVGHGYTF. CDR3 DNA sequence: TGTGCCAGCAGCGTCGGTCATGGCTACACCTTC.

V is TRBV24-1 and J is TRBJ2-1, with TRBD2 matching 10 bases. The V segment lost 2 bases and the J segment 0 bases; nucleotides outside the gene matches: 0. Germline V gene data show CDR1 as KGHDR and CDR2 as SFDVKD. The CDR3 is made up of 16 amino acids. In DNA form, the CDR3 reads TGTGCCACCAGTGATTCTAGCGGGAGCTCCTACAATGAGCAGTTCTTC. Its protein is CATSDSSGSSYNEQFF.

V and J are TRBV27 and TRBJ1-2; D is undetermined. CDR3 length equals 16 residues. V was shortened by 0 bases and J by 0 bases, with 11 bases between the two germline ends. Germline loops: CDR1 MNHEY, CDR2 SMNVEV (reference sequence). CDR3 loop: CASSLSRRVTNYGYTF. CDR3 DNA sequence: TGTGCCAGCAGTTTATCACGACGGGTTACTAACTATGGCTACACCTTC.

CDR3 residues: CASSSGTGVNQPQHF. CDR3 in DNA: TGTGCCAGCAGCTCCGGGACAGGGGTCAATCAGCCCCAGCATTTT. The chain has TRBV7-2 and TRBJ1-5; 10 nucleotides line up with TRBD1. The CDR3 is 15 amino acids. The germline CDR1 and CDR2 sequences are SGHTA and FQGNSA. Losses at the gene ends were 4 bases for V and 3 bases for J; bases not matched to a gene: 3.

The rearrangement uses TRBV5-8 and TRBJ1-6; unclear D gene. The CDR3 spans 15 residues. Per germline, CDR1 SGHTS and CDR2 YDEGEE. Trimming cost V 6 bases and J 0 bases, with 10 bases left between them. The CDR3 DNA follows: TGTGCCAGCACCACCAAAAGCTCCTATAATTCACCCCTCCACTTT. Amino acid sequence: CASTTKSSYNSPLHF.

V gene TRBV15 combines with J gene TRBJ2-5; D unresolved. The ends were cut back, 7 bases at V and 1 base at J, with 10 bases in the middle. This CDR3 is 13 amino acids long. Germline V lookup: CDR1 LNHNV, CDR2 YYDKDF (reference sequence). The CDR3 DNA is TGTGCCACCACCTCAGACTTCCAAGAGACCCAGTACTTC. Amino acid sequence: CATTSDFQETQYF.

This chain connects TRBV30 to TRBJ1-4; D gene ambiguous. The germline V gene has CDR1 GTSNPN and CDR2 SVGIG (reference sequence). The CDR3 extends over 14 amino acids. Trimming cost V 5 bases and J 5 bases, with 15 bases left between them. This CDR3 reads CAWGYTALNEKLFF. The CDR3 nucleotides are TGTGCCTGGGGATACACAGCGCTGAATGAAAAACTGTTTTTT.

The CDR3 bases are TGTGCCAGCACAAGGGACAGGCAAGCTTTCTTT. Amino acid sequence: CASTRDRQAFF. The chain links TRBV27 to TRBJ1-1, with 8 bases matching TRBD1. Germline V gene sequence: CDR1 MNHEY, CDR2 SMNVEV (reference sequence). The ends lost 7 bases at V and 9 bases at J; junction bases unmatched: 4. There are 11 residues in the CDR3.

This chain uses TRBV4-2 with TRBJ1-2; D is undetermined. This CDR3 is 14 amino acids long. V was trimmed by 2 bases and J by 8 bases, leaving 15 bases between them. Per germline, CDR1 LGHNA and CDR2 YNFKEQ. CDR3 in DNA: TGTGCCAGCAGCCAACATGTCGAGGGTGGGGGCTACACCTTC. Its translation is CASSQHVEGGGYTF.

The chain couples TRBV10-3 to TRBJ1-1; TRBD1 matches at 8 bases. CDR3 length equals 15 residues. With 6 bases clipped from V and 1 base from J, the junction kept 7 bases outside the gene matches. Germline V lookup: CDR1 ENHRY, CDR2 SYGVKD. The CDR3 reads CAIRDRQGTNTEAFF. The CDR3 DNA is TGTGCCATCAGGGACCGACAGGGGACGAACACTGAAGCTTTCTTT.

The chain links TRBV9 to TRBJ1-1; 10 nucleotides match TRBD1. The V gene's germline CDR1 is SGDLS and CDR2 YYNGEE. The CDR3 runs to 14 residues. Trimming at V came to 3 bases and at J to 6 bases, leaving 5 bases not matched to a gene. CDR3 region: CASSGRQGASEAFF. CDR3 DNA: TGTGCCAGCAGCGGCCGACAGGGGGCTTCTGAAGCTTTCTTT.

The chain combines TRBV7-9 with TRBJ1-1, with 7 positions matching TRBD1. The CDR3 is 13 residues long. V shed 5 bases and J 8 bases; nucleotides not matched to a gene: 8. Germline lookup yields CDR1 SEHNR and CDR2 FQNEAQ (reference sequence). CDR3 sequence reads: CASSRDRAGEAFF. DNA for the CDR3: TGTGCCAGCAGCCGAGACAGGGCTGGAGAAGCTTTCTTT.

V and J are TRBV5-1 and TRBJ2-7; D possibly corresponds to TRBD2 (6 bases). CDR3 length: 15 residues. The V end lost 2 bases, the J end lost 0 bases, and 12 bases lay between the germline ends. The germline V gene has CDR1 SGHRS and CDR2 YFSETQ. CDR3 coding DNA: TGCGCCAGCAGCTTAACGACTAGATACTCCTACGAGCAGTACTTC. Residues: CASSLTTRYSYEQYF.